One TCR beta chain is described in this entry. In the source study's methods: How many nucleated cells were present was estimated from reference gene primer amplification. Sequencing was performed with immunoSEQ multiplex PCR; in TCRdb, only in-frame clones are kept and a portion is missing. That table supplies the V and J calls and clone size; D and trimming were determined from the DNA. The sample records over 150,000 clones, almost 85% being singletons. This sample was included in a study of blood T cell repertoires in COVID-19. About the research overall: Samples of COVID-19 (acute and convalescent) were obtained from the United States, Italy and Spain. T cells, B-cell-depleted T cells, or PBMCs provided the cDNA or gDNA that served as material.

CDR1 is SGHVS, CDR2 FNYEAQ, per germline. The CDR3 extends over 17 amino acids. Deletions cut 2 bases from V and 5 bases from J, with 19 bases between. Sequenced input: peripheral blood. The genes are TRBV7-6 and TRBJ2-1; the D gene is possibly TRBD2 (6 bases). The source of this sequence is a man aged 18 to 29 with active or convalescent COVID-19. CDR3 residues: CASSLSGGEIRNNEQFF. The CDR3 nucleotides read TGTGCCAGCAGCTTATCGGGCGGGGAGATCAGAAACAATGAGCAGTTCTTC.